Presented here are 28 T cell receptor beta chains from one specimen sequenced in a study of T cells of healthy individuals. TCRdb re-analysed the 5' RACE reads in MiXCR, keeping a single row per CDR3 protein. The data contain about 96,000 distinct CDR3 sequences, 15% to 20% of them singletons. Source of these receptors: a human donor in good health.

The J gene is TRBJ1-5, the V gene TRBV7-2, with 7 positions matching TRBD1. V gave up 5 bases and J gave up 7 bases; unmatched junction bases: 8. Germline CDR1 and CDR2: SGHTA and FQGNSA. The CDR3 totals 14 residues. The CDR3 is CASSARQGGQPQHF. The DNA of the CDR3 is TGTGCCAGCAGCGCCAGACAGGGAGGACAGCCCCAGCATTTT.

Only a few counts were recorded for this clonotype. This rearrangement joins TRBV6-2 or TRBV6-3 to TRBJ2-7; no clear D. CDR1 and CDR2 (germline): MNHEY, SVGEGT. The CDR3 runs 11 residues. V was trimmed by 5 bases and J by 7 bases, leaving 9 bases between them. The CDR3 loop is CASSQPREQYF. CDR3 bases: TGTGCCAGCAGTCAACCAAGGGAGCAGTACTTC.

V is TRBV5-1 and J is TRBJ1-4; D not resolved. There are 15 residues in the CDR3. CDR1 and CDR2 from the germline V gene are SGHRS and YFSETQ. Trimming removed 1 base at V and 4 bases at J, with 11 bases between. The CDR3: CASSLRAGNNEKLFF. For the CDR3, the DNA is TGCGCCAGCAGCTTGAGGGCGGGGAATAATGAAAAACTGTTTTTT.

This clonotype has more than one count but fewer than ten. CDR3 DNA sequence: TGTGCCAGCAGCCAAGGCACAGGGTGGTACGAGCAGTACTTC. It translates to CASSQGTGWYEQYF. The rearrangement links TRBV14 to TRBJ2-7, with D perhaps matching TRBD1 (6 bases). The V and J ends lost 1 base and 4 bases respectively, with 11 bases between them. The CDR3 loop spans 14 amino acids. The germline gives CDR1 SGHDN, CDR2 FVKESK.

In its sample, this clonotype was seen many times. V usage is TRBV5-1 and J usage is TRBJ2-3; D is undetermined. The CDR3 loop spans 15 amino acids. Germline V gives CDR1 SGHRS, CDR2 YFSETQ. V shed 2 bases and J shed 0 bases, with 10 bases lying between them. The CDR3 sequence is CASSLTDASTDTQYF. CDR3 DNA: TGCGCCAGCAGCTTAACCGACGCAAGCACAGATACGCAGTATTTT.

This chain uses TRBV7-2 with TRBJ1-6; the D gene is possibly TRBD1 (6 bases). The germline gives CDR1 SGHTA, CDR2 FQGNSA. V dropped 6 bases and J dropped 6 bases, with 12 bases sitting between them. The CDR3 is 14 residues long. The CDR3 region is CASRRDRFNSPLHF. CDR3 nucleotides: TGTGCCAGCAGACGAGACAGGTTTAATTCACCCCTCCACTTT.

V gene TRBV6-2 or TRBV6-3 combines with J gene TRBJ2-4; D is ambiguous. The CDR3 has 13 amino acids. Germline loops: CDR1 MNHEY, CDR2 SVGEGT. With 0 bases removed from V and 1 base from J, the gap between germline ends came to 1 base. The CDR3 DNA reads TGTGCCAGCAGTTACTCGGCCAAAAACATTCAGTACTTC. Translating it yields CASSYSAKNIQYF.

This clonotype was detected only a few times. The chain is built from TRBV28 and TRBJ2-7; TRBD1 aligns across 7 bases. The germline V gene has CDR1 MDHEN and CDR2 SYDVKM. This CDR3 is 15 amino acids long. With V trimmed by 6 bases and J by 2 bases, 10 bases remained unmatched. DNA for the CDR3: TGTGCCAGCAGCCTAGGACAGGTGTCTACCTACGAGCAGTACTTC. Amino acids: CASSLGQVSTYEQYF.

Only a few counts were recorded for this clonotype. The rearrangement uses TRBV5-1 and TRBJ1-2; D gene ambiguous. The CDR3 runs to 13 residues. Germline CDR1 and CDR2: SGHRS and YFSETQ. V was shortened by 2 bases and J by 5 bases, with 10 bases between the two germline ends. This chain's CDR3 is CASSFDPRYGYTF. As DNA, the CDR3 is TGCGCCAGCAGCTTTGATCCGCGATATGGCTACACCTTC.

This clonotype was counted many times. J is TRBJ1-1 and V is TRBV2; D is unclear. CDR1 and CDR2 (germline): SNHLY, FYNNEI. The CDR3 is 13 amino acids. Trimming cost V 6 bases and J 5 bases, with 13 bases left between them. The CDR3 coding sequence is TGTGCCAGCAGGGCCAGCTCGGGGACTGAAGCTTTCTTT. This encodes CASRASSGTEAFF.

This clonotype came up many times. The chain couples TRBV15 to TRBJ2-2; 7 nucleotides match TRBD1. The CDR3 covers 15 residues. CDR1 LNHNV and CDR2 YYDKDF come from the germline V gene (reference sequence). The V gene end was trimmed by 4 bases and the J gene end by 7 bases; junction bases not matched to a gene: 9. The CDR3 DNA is TGTGCCACCAGCATCAAGACAGGGCCGGTCGGGGAGCTGTTTTTT. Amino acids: CATSIKTGPVGELFF. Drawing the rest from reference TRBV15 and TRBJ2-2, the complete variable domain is DAMVIQNPRYQVTQFGKPVTLSCSQTLNHNVMYWYQQKSSQAPKLLFHYYDKDFNNEADTPDNFQSRRPNTSFCFLDIRSPGLGDTAMYLCATSIKTGPVGELFFGEGSRLTVL.

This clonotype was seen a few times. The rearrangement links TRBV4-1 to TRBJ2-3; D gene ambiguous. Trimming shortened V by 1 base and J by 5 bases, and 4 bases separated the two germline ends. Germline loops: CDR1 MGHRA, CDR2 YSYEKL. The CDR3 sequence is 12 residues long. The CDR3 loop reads CASSQVRDTQYF. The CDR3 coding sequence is TGCGCCAGCAGCCAAGTAAGAGATACGCAGTATTTT.

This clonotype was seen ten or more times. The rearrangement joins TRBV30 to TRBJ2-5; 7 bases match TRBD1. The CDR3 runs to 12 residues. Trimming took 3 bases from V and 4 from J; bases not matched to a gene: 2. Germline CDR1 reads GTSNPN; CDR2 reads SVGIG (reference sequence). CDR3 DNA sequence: TGTGCCTGGAGGACAGGGTTAGAGACCCAGTACTTC. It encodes CAWRTGLETQYF.

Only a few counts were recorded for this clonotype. CDR3 amino acids: CSAPSPGELFF. The CDR3, as DNA: TGCAGTGCCCCTTCACCCGGGGAGCTGTTTTTT. The chain couples TRBV20-1 to TRBJ2-2; D unclear. Trimming stripped 6 bases from V and 6 bases from J, with 8 bases between. Per the germline V gene, CDR1 is DFQATT and CDR2 is SNEGSKA (reference sequence). The CDR3 runs to 11 residues.

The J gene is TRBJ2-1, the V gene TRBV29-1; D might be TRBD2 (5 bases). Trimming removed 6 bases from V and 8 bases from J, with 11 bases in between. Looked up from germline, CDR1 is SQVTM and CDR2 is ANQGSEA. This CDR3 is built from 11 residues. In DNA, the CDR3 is TGCAGCGTACTAGTTCTCTATGAGCAGTTCTTC. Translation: CSVLVLYEQFF.

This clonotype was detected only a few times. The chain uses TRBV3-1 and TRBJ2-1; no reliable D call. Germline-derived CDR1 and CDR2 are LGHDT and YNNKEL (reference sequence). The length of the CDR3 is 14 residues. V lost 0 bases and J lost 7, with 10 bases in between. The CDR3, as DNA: TGTGCCAGCAGCCAAGATCGGCTATCGAATGAGCAGTTCTTC. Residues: CASSQDRLSNEQFF.

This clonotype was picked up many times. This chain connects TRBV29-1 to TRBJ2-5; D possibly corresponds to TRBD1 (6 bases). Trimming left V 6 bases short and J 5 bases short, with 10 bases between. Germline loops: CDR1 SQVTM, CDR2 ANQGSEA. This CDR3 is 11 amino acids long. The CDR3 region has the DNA TGCAGCGTCCAGAGGGGGGAGACCCAGTACTTC. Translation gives CSVQRGETQYF.

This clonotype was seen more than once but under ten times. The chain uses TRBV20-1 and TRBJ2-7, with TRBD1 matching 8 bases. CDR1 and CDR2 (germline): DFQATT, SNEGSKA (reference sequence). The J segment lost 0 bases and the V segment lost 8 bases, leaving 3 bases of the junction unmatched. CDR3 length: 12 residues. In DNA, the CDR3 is TGCAGTACTGGGACAGGCTCCTACGAGCAGTACTTC. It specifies CSTGTGSYEQYF.

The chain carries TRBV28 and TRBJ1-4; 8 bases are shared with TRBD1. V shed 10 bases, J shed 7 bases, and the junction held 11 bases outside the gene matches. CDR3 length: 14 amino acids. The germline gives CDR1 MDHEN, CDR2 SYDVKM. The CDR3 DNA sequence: TGTGCCACCCACCGGACAGGGAAGAGTGAAAAACTGTTTTTT. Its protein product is CATHRTGKSEKLFF.

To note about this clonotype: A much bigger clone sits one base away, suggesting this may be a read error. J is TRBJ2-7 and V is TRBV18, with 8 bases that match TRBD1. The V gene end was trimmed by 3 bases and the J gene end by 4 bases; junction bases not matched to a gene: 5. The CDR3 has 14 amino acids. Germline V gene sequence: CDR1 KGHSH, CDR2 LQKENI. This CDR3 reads CASSPGQGCYEQYF. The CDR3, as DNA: TGTGCCAGCTCACCTGGACAGGGTTGTTACGAGCAGTACTTC.

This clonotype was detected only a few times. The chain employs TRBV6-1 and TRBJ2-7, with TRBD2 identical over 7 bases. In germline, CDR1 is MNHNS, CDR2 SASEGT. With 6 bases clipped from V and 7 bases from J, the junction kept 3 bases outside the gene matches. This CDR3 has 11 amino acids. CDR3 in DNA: TGTGCCAGCAGGACAGCGGGGGAGCAGTACTTC. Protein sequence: CASRTAGEQYF.

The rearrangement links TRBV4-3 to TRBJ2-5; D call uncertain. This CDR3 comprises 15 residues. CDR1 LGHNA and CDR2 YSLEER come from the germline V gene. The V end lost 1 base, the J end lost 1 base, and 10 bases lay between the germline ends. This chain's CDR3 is CASSQVFYPQETQYF. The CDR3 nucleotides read TGCGCCAGCAGCCAAGTTTTCTATCCCCAAGAGACCCAGTACTTC.

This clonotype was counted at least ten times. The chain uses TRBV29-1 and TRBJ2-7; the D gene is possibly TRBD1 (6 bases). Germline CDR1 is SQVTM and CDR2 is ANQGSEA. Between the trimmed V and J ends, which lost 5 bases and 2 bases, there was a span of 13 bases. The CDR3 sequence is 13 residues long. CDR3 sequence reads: CSVTRDTAYEQYF. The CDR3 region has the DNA TGCAGCGTTACCCGGGACACAGCCTACGAGCAGTACTTC.

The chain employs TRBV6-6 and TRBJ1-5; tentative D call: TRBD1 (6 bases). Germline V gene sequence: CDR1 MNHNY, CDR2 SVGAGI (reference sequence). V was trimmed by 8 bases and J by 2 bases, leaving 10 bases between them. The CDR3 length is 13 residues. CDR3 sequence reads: CASHRTGNQPQHF. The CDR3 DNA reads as TGTGCCAGCCATCGGACAGGCAATCAGCCCCAGCATTTT.

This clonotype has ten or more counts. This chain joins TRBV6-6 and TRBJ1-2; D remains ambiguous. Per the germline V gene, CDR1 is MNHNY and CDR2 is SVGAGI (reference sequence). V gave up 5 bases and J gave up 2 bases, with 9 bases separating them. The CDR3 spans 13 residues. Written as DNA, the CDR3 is TGTGCCAGCAGTCAAGACGGAAACTATGGCTACACCTTC. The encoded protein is CASSQDGNYGYTF.

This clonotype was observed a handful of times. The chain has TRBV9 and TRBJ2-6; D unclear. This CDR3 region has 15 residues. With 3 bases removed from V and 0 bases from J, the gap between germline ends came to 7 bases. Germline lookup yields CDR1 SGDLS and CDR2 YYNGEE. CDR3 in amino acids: CASSGTGSGANVLTF. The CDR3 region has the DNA TGTGCCAGCAGCGGGACGGGCTCTGGGGCCAACGTCCTGACTTTC. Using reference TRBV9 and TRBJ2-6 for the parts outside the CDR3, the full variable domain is DSGVTQTPKHLITATGQRVTLRCSPRSGDLSVYWYQQSLDQGLQFLIQYYNGEERAKGNILERFSAQQFPDLHSELNLSSLELGDSALYFCASSGTGSGANVLTFGAGSRLTVL.

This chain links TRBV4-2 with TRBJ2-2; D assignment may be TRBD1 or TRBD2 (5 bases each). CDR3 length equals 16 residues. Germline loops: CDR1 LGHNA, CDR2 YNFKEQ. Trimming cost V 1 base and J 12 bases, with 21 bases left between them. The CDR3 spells CASSQGSGRLITKLFF. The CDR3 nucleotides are TGTGCCAGCAGCCAAGGATCGGGGCGGCTCATCACGAAGCTGTTTTTT.

The CDR3 is CATTRVTMNTGELFF. The CDR3, as DNA: TGTGCCACTACGCGCGTAACTATGAACACCGGGGAGCTGTTTTTT. J is TRBJ2-2 and V is TRBV6-1; D call uncertain. This CDR3 comprises 15 residues. Trimming removed 10 bases from V and 1 base from J, with 16 bases in between. Germline values: CDR1 MNHNS, CDR2 SASEGT.